The next 22 T cell receptor beta chains were all read from a single sample in a study of blood T cells in healthy people across ages. The use of a sample-barcoded 5' primer and a J-beta primer mix characterized a second PCR of roughly 7 to 11 cycles. TCRdb processed the 5' RACE reads anew with MiXCR; each CDR3 protein has one entry. The table has 450,000 to 700,000 distinct CDR3 sequences, about 26% seen once. The sequencing input was blood. The receptors here all came from an older woman in good health.

This chain links TRBV29-1 with TRBJ2-3, with a weak D call TRBD1 (8 bases). The CDR3 contains 15 residues. V was trimmed by 6 bases and J by 4 bases, leaving 20 bases between them. The germline V gene has CDR1 SQVTM and CDR2 ANQGSEA. CDR3 residues: CSVVERQGRADTQYF. CDR3 nucleotide sequence: TGCAGCGTCGTGGAACGACAGGGGAGGGCAGATACGCAGTATTTT.

In this sample, this clonotype turned up a few times. V usage is TRBV4-2 and J usage is TRBJ2-3, with TRBD2 matching 11 bases. After removal of 0 bases from V and 3 bases from J, the junction contained 5 bases not matched to a gene. There are 17 residues in the CDR3. Germline V lookup: CDR1 LGHNA, CDR2 YNFKEQ. CDR3 residues: CASSQDVLAGETDTQYF. CDR3 sequence (DNA): TGTGCCAGCAGCCAAGATGTACTAGCGGGGGAAACAGATACGCAGTATTTT.

This clonotype was counted only a few times. The chain combines TRBV4-3 with TRBJ2-5; 7 nucleotides align to TRBD2. V gave up 4 bases and J gave up 2 bases; unmatched junction bases: 4. CDR1 and CDR2 from the germline V gene are LGHNA and YSLEER. The CDR3 loop spans 14 amino acids. Here the CDR3 reads CASSPLAAQETQYF. The CDR3, as DNA: TGCGCCAGCAGCCCTCTAGCGGCGCAAGAGACCCAGTACTTC.

V usage is TRBV4-2 and J usage is TRBJ1-6; perhaps TRBD1 as D (6 bases). V lost 4 bases and J lost 0, with 19 bases in between. Germline loops: CDR1 LGHNA, CDR2 YNFKEQ. The CDR3 is 19 residues long. The CDR3 spells CASSLSTSTGISYNSPLHF. In DNA, the CDR3 is TGTGCCAGCAGCCTATCGACCTCGACAGGTATCTCCTATAATTCACCCCTCCACTTT.

In its sample, this clonotype was seen a few times. V gene TRBV20-1 combines with J gene TRBJ2-5; D remains unclear. The J call is in doubt because the DNA end fits TRBJ2-7 better. Germline CDR1 is DFQATT and CDR2 is SNEGSKA (reference sequence). The CDR3 has 13 amino acids. The CDR3: CSARDVASYEQYF. The CDR3 coding sequence is TGCAGTGCTAGAGATGTGGCATCCTACGAGCAGTACTTC.

The rearrangement links TRBV25-1 to TRBJ2-1; possibly TRBD2 for D (6 bases). V dropped 10 bases and J dropped 8 bases, with 18 bases sitting between them. The CDR3 runs to 13 residues. From germline, CDR1 is MGHDK and CDR2 SYGVNS. DNA of the CDR3: TGTGCCACCTCGGCCGGACTATTAGATGAGCAGTTCTTC. Encoded protein: CATSAGLLDEQFF.

The rearrangement links TRBV5-1 to TRBJ1-4; TRBD1 agrees at 8 bases. The CDR3 covers 15 residues. V dropped 5 bases and J dropped 8; count of bases not matched to a gene: 11. Germline values: CDR1 SGHRS, CDR2 YFSETQ. DNA for the CDR3: TGCGCCAGCAGACCGACAGGGGCGTTTGGGGAAAAACTGTTTTTT. This codes for CASRPTGAFGEKLFF.

The table lists this clonotype with many counts. V and J are TRBV29-1 and TRBJ2-5, with a possible D match to TRBD2 (6 bases). Germline V gene sequence: CDR1 SQVTM, CDR2 ANQGSEA. With 6 bases removed from V and 4 bases from J, the gap between germline ends came to 18 bases. CDR3 length: 14 residues. In nucleotides, the CDR3 is TGCAGCGTAGCCCGGGACTCCCGAGGAGAGACCCAGTACTTC. Translation: CSVARDSRGETQYF.

This clonotype has more than one count but fewer than ten. The CDR3 carries no conserved terminal phenylalanine or tryptophan, so it likely arises from a read error. The chain carries TRBV12-3 or TRBV12-4 and TRBJ1-2, with unresolved D. With 2 bases removed from V and 5 bases from J, the gap between germline ends came to 9 bases. The CDR3 loop spans 13 amino acids. CDR3 nucleotide sequence: TGTGCCAGCAGTTTATACAGTCATTATGGCTACACCATC. As protein: CASSLYSHYGYTI.

Ten or more counts support this clonotype. The CDR3 reads CSASRGVAGNEQFF. CDR3 bases: TGCAGTGCCTCCCGGGGGGTTGCGGGTAATGAGCAGTTCTTC. The gene calls are TRBV20-1 and TRBJ2-1; 7 bases line up with TRBD2. CDR1 and CDR2 (germline): DFQATT, SNEGSKA (reference sequence). V dropped 6 bases and J dropped 7; count of bases not matched to a gene: 12. This CDR3 is built from 14 residues.

This clonotype has just a few counts. The rearrangement links TRBV4-2 to TRBJ2-3; possible D gene TRBD1, 5 bases. This CDR3 region has 13 residues. Germline V gene sequence: CDR1 LGHNA, CDR2 YNFKEQ. Trimming cost V 0 bases and J 5 bases, with 6 bases left between them. The CDR3 coding sequence is TGTGCCAGCAGCCAAGACAGGGTAGATACGCAGTATTTT. It specifies CASSQDRVDTQYF.

This clonotype has a handful of counts. CDR3 protein: CASSPLGFYNEQFF. DNA of the CDR3: TGTGCCAGCAGCCCTCTCGGGTTCTACAATGAGCAGTTCTTC. The gene calls are TRBV7-2 and TRBJ2-1; D is unclear. Looked up from germline, CDR1 is SGHTA and CDR2 is FQGNSA. The CDR3 totals 14 residues. Deletions cut 5 bases from V and 3 bases from J, with 11 bases between. Variable domain in full (rest from reference TRBV7-2 and TRBJ2-1): GAGVSQSPSNKVTEKGKDVELRCDPISGHTALYWYRQSLGQGLEFLIYFQGNSAPDKSGLPSDRFSAERTGGSVSTLTIQRTQQEDSAVYLCASSPLGFYNEQFFGPGTRLTVL.

This clonotype was seen more than once but under ten times. The chain is built from TRBV7-2 and TRBJ1-4, with a possible D match to TRBD1 (5 bases). CDR3 length equals 16 residues. The germline gives CDR1 SGHTA, CDR2 FQGNSA. V lost 6 bases and J 1 base, leaving 15 bases between the germline ends. The CDR3 loop is CASSIRVGGTNEKLFF. In DNA, the CDR3 is TGTGCCAGCAGTATTAGGGTCGGGGGAACTAATGAAAAACTGTTTTTT. Combining the CDR3 with reference TRBV7-2 and TRBJ1-4 gives the whole variable domain GAGVSQSPSNKVTEKGKDVELRCDPISGHTALYWYRQSLGQGLEFLIYFQGNSAPDKSGLPSDRFSAERTGGSVSTLTIQRTQQEDSAVYLCASSIRVGGTNEKLFFGSGTQLSVL.

This chain connects TRBV20-1 to TRBJ1-2; D gene ambiguous. The germline CDR1 and CDR2 sequences are DFQATT and SNEGSKA (reference sequence). The CDR3 loop spans 13 amino acids. Trimming removed 3 bases from V and 5 bases from J, with 13 bases in between. The CDR3 loop reads CSASAETSYGYTF. CDR3 DNA: TGCAGTGCTAGTGCCGAGACGAGTTATGGCTACACCTTC.

Regarding this clonotype: A junction end diverges from the germline sequence, so it may reflect a read error. V and J are TRBV29-1 and TRBJ2-2; tentatively, D is TRBD1 or TRBD2 (5 bases each). The CDR3 loop spans 13 amino acids. From germline, CDR1 is SQVTM and CDR2 ANQGSEA. CDR3 in DNA: TGCAGCGTCCGGCAGGGCGGTACCGGGGAGCTGTTCTTT. Protein sequence: CSVRQGGTGELFF.

The chain recombines TRBV6-5 with TRBJ2-1; D is unclear. Germline lookup yields CDR1 MNHEY and CDR2 SVGAGI. V gave up 5 bases and J gave up 4 bases, with 9 bases separating them. CDR3 length: 13 residues. For the CDR3, the DNA is TGTGCCAGCAGTATGGGAAGATACAATGAGCAGTTCTTC. The encoded protein is CASSMGRYNEQFF.

The chain links TRBV12-3 or TRBV12-4 to TRBJ1-2; D is unresolved. There are 12 residues in the CDR3. V dropped 6 bases and J dropped 8 bases, with 13 bases sitting between them. CDR3 nucleotides: TGTGCCAGCAGGGTGGCCCATTTAGGCTACACCTTC. This gives the protein CASRVAHLGYTF.

This clonotype has only a few counts. V usage is TRBV18 and J usage is TRBJ2-1; 7 bases align to TRBD1. Germline CDR1 reads KGHSH; CDR2 reads LQKENI. V was clipped by 5 bases and J by 0 bases; unmatched bases: 7. The CDR3 is 16 amino acids. The CDR3 spells CASSGPTGYSYNEQFF. DNA for the CDR3: TGTGCCAGCTCAGGACCGACAGGGTACTCCTACAATGAGCAGTTCTTC.

This clonotype has just a few counts. This sequence joins TRBV20-1 and TRBJ2-1; a weak D match, TRBD1 (6 bases). The DNA end is a closer match to TRBJ2-7, so the J assignment may be wrong. Germline loops: CDR1 DFQATT, CDR2 SNEGSKA (reference sequence). This CDR3 has 13 amino acids. The CDR3 protein is CSARDYRAYEQYF. In DNA form, the CDR3 reads TGCAGTGCTAGAGATTACAGGGCCTACGAGCAGTACTTC.

A few counts support this clonotype. The CDR3, as DNA: TGTGCCAGCAGCGCGACTAGCGGGGGGACTCGTGAGCAGTTCTTC. Translation gives CASSATSGGTREQFF. The rearrangement joins TRBV7-9 to TRBJ2-1; 13 positions agree with TRBD2. CDR1 and CDR2 from the germline V gene are SEHNR and FQNEAQ (reference sequence). This CDR3 is built from 15 residues. J was trimmed by 9 bases and V by 5 bases; bases with no gene match: 7.

The chain couples TRBV12-3 or TRBV12-4 to TRBJ2-2; tentative D call: TRBD2 (5 bases). V was shortened by 1 base and J by 9 bases, with 12 bases between the two germline ends. The CDR3 spans 14 residues. The DNA for the CDR3 is TGTGCCAGCAGTTTAGGGCTAGCATACCGGGAGCTGTTTTTT. Encoded protein: CASSLGLAYRELFF.

This clonotype was detected ten times or more. The V gene is TRBV29-1, the J gene TRBJ1-2; D is unclear. The CDR3 has 14 amino acids. Per germline, CDR1 SQVTM and CDR2 ANQGSEA. V was pared by 5 bases and J by 3 bases, with 16 bases between. In DNA, the CDR3 is TGCAGCGTTAGGCGGTCCGAACGGGACTATGGCTACACCTTC. This gives the protein CSVRRSERDYGYTF.